This TCR beta chain was documented in a study of cytomegalovirus exposure and HLA in healthy donors. Deletions cut 5 bases from V and 4 bases from J, with 8 bases between. This CDR3 region has 11 residues. CDR1 and CDR2 from the germline V gene are DFQATT and SNEGSKA (reference sequence). This PCR relied on a set of 60 Vbeta primers and 13 Jbeta primers. The repertoire was sequenced with immunoSEQ multiplex PCR; TCRdb's copy has only in-frame clones and lacks some. The repertoire holds around 130,000 clones, roughly 90% seen once, with around 0.54% in the top ten. This chain joins TRBV20-1 and TRBJ2-5, with D unresolved. This clonotype originated in a woman between 40 and 50 years old in good health and CMV-seronegative. Sequenced sample: PBMCs. The CDR3 loop reads CSALSRETQYF. The DNA for the CDR3 is TGCAGTGCTCTTAGCAGAGAGACCCAGTACTTC.